This TCR beta chain emerged from a study of cytomegalovirus exposure and HLA in healthy donors. Study summary: Genotyping showed roughly 86% of fewer than 500 donors falling in the Caucasian-associated ancestry cluster. Study-wide findings and caveats: In a later analysis, parvovirus B19, influenza, CMV and Epstein-Barr virus appeared linked to several top co-occurrence clusters. With DRB1 most and HLA-C fewest, TCR association rates differed between HLA loci in a later analysis. Later analysis demonstrated an association between a missense DCLRE1C variant and TCR beta V- and J-gene trimming.

A word on this clone: Its target is not known.

A multiplex PCR was run with 60 Vbeta primers and 13 Jbeta primers. Repertoires were generated with immunoSEQ multiplex PCR, while TCRdb's copy carries only in-frame clones and drops some. The sample shows some 200,000 clones, approximately 70% of them seen only once. Material for sequencing was PBMCs. The clonotype was recovered from a man in his forties in good health and CMV-seropositive.

CDR3 nucleotide sequence: TGTGCCAGCAGCCCTAGACTAGCGGGTTTCACAGATACGCAGTATTTT. Encoded protein: CASSPRLAGFTDTQYF. The chain uses TRBV27 and TRBJ2-3; TRBD2 aligns across 10 bases. Trimming removed 6 bases from V and 2 bases from J; junction bases left unmatched: 8. Germline V gene lookup returns CDR1 MNHEY and CDR2 SMNVEV (reference sequence). The CDR3 length is 16 residues.